One and the same sample provided the 21 T cell receptor beta chains below, sequenced in a study of T-cell memory formation after mild COVID-19. MiXCR was run by TCRdb on the 5' RACE reads, yielding one entry per CDR3 protein. The sample holds approximately 350,000 distinct CDR3 sequences, approximately 29% seen once. The sequenced sample was PBMCs or a T cell subset sorted from them (not recorded which). These receptors originate from an adult woman who had mild COVID-19 (a few samples of this study predate the infection). Cell type and time point are not known.

The V call is TRBV29-1, the J call TRBJ1-2; unclear D gene. The V gene lost 6 bases and the J gene lost 1 base, with 12 bases spanning the gap. CDR1 SQVTM and CDR2 ANQGSEA come from the germline V gene. CDR3 size: 13 residues. The CDR3: CSVIRVSNYGYTF. The CDR3 DNA sequence: TGCAGCGTAATCAGAGTTAGTAACTATGGCTACACCTTC.

Of note for this clonotype: The junction departs from the called germline gene at one end, perhaps through a read error. This rearrangement joins TRBV6-5 to TRBJ1-2, with 8 bases lining up with TRBD1. CDR3 size: 15 residues. The V gene's germline CDR1 is MNHEY and CDR2 SVGAGI. For the CDR3, the DNA is TGTGCCAGCAGTTACTCGAGCACAGGGGGGGATGGCTGCACCTTC. As protein: CASSYSSTGGDGCTF.

This chain uses TRBV7-9 with TRBJ2-3; TRBD2 aligns across 9 bases. V was pared by 5 bases and J by 6 bases, with 6 bases of the junction left unmatched. The CDR3 consists of 14 residues. Germline assignment: CDR1 SEHNR and CDR2 FQNEAQ (reference sequence). CDR3 DNA sequence: TGTGCCAGCAGCCCAGTAGCGGGAGTGGATACGCAGTATTTT. Residues: CASSPVAGVDTQYF.

The chain joins TRBV27 to TRBJ2-7; D not certain. Trimming pared 7 bases from V and 4 bases from J, leaving 5 bases between. The CDR3 extends over 10 amino acids. Germline V gene sequence: CDR1 MNHEY, CDR2 SMNVEV (reference sequence). DNA of the CDR3: TGTGCCAGCACTCGTTACGAGCAGTACTTC. Translating it yields CASTRYEQYF.

Here the CDR3 reads CATSRAEAGRASSGANVLTF. The CDR3 DNA reads TGTGCCACCAGCAGAGCCGAGGCTGGCAGGGCGAGCTCTGGGGCCAACGTCCTGACTTTC. The chain has TRBV15 and TRBJ2-6, with a weak D call TRBD1 (5 bases). CDR3 length: 20 amino acids. CDR1 is LNHNV, CDR2 YYDKDF, per germline (reference sequence). Trimming took 1 base from V and 0 from J, leaving 19 bases between them. Looking up the rest from reference TRBV15 and TRBJ2-6 gives the full variable domain: DAMVIQNPRYQVTQFGKPVTLSCSQTLNHNVMYWYQQKSSQAPKLLFHYYDKDFNNEADTPDNFQSRRPNTSFCFLDIRSPGLGDTAMYLCATSRAEAGRASSGANVLTFGAGSRLTVL.

The genes are TRBV12-3 or TRBV12-4 and TRBJ1-1; D is perhaps TRBD1 (5 bases). The CDR3 totals 11 residues. Trimming removed 5 bases from V and 10 bases from J, with 11 bases in between. The CDR3 loop reads CASSPGVTAFF. CDR3 coding DNA: TGTGCCAGCAGTCCGGGGGTGACAGCTTTCTTT.

In this sample, this clonotype turned up a few times. The J gene is TRBJ2-7, the V gene TRBV7-2, with no clear D. Germline CDR1 is SGHTA and CDR2 is FQGNSA. Trimming took off 0 bases at V and 0 bases at J, with 9 bases between the two ends. This CDR3 comprises 15 residues. CDR3 protein: CASSLAGRSSYEQYF. In nucleotides, the CDR3 is TGTGCCAGCAGCTTAGCGGGCAGGTCCTCCTACGAGCAGTACTTC.

This chain uses TRBV5-1 with TRBJ2-7, with D perhaps assigned TRBD1 or TRBD2 (5 bases each). CDR3 length: 15 amino acids. Trimming took off 4 bases at V and 3 bases at J, with 17 bases between the two ends. Germline CDR1 reads SGHRS; CDR2 reads YFSETQ. In nucleotides, the CDR3 is TGCGCCAGCAGCCAGGAACAGGCTCGGGGCTACGAGCAGTACTTC. It translates to CASSQEQARGYEQYF.

The DNA of the CDR3 is TGTGCCAGCAGCGTAATGGCGGGGAACTATGGCTACACCTTC. It is translated as CASSVMAGNYGYTF. This chain links TRBV9 with TRBJ1-2; D not certain. The germline V and J ends were trimmed by 1 base and 2 bases, with 9 bases remaining between them. The CDR3 totals 14 residues. CDR1 is SGDLS and CDR2 is YYNGEE in the germline V gene.

In its sample, this clonotype was seen a few times. The V and J genes are TRBV20-1 and TRBJ2-3, with D tentatively TRBD1 (6 bases). CDR1 is DFQATT and CDR2 is SNEGSKA in the germline V gene (reference sequence). The germline V and J ends were trimmed by 2 bases and 4 bases, with 10 bases remaining between them. CDR3 size: 13 residues. CDR3 region: CSARSQGSDTQYF. The CDR3 DNA reads as TGCAGTGCTAGAAGCCAGGGGTCAGATACGCAGTATTTT.

This clonotype was picked up a small number of times. The chain couples TRBV7-2 to TRBJ2-7, with a weak D call TRBD2 (5 bases). The CDR3 length is 13 residues. The germline CDR1 and CDR2 sequences are SGHTA and FQGNSA. The germline V and J ends were trimmed by 5 bases and 4 bases, with 12 bases remaining between them. The CDR3 reads CASSRTHQYEQYF. CDR3 coding DNA: TGTGCCAGCAGCCGGACTCACCAGTACGAGCAGTACTTC.

In its sample, this clonotype was seen a few times. The chain couples TRBV20-1 to TRBJ2-3, with 10 nucleotides matching TRBD2. Germline CDR1 and CDR2: DFQATT and SNEGSKA (reference sequence). Trimming took 6 bases from V and 10 from J; bases not matched to a gene: 19. This CDR3 is 16 amino acids long. CDR3 in DNA: TGCAGTGCGGCTGACTTAGCGGGGGGCCCCGGGTGGCCGCAGTATTTT. The encoded protein is CSAADLAGGPGWPQYF.

This clonotype was observed once. The chain uses TRBV20-1 and TRBJ1-1, with TRBD1 matching 7 bases. The CDR3 has 14 residues. The germline V gene encodes CDR1 DFQATT and CDR2 SNEGSKA (reference sequence). J gave up 3 bases and V 3 bases, and 7 bases lay outside the gene matches. CDR3 DNA sequence: TGCAGTGCTAGTCCCGACAGGGCGCACACTGAAGCTTTCTTT. Translation gives CSASPDRAHTEAFF.

This clonotype was detected only a few times. This rearrangement joins TRBV10-2 to TRBJ2-5; unclear D gene. The germline V and J ends were trimmed by 0 bases and 3 bases, with 8 bases remaining between them. Germline CDR1 reads WSHSY; CDR2 reads SAAADI. The CDR3 is 14 residues long. Here the CDR3 reads CASSESTAEETQYF. The CDR3 DNA is TGCGCCAGCAGTGAGTCCACAGCCGAAGAGACCCAGTACTTC.

The rearrangement joins TRBV24-1 to TRBJ2-1, with a weak D call TRBD1 (6 bases). Germline V gene lookup returns CDR1 KGHDR and CDR2 SFDVKD. V was shortened by 9 bases and J by 10 bases, with 18 bases between the two germline ends. The CDR3 is 13 residues long. CDR3 loop: CATAATGFSEQFF. The CDR3 bases are TGTGCCACCGCAGCTACAGGGTTCAGCGAGCAGTTCTTC.

This clonotype was recorded a few times. The rearrangement links TRBV7-9 to TRBJ2-3, with D maybe TRBD1 (6 bases). Looked up from germline, CDR1 is SEHNR and CDR2 is FQNEAQ (reference sequence). The CDR3 is 14 residues long. V was cut by 5 bases and J by 2 bases, with 11 bases left in between. The CDR3 is CASSPDSHTDTQYF. CDR3 DNA sequence: TGTGCCAGCAGCCCGGACAGCCACACAGATACGCAGTATTTT. The full variable domain, rest sourced from reference TRBV7-9 and TRBJ2-3, is DTGVSQNPRHKITKRGQNVTFRCDPISEHNRLYWYRQTLGQGPEFLTYFQNEAQLEKSRLLSDRFSAERPKGSFSTLEIQRTEQGDSAMYLCASSPDSHTDTQYFGPGTRLTVL.

V usage is TRBV29-1 and J usage is TRBJ2-7; a possible D gene is TRBD2 (5 bases). The CDR3 covers 13 residues. Germline CDR1 is SQVTM and CDR2 is ANQGSEA. The V and J ends lost 4 bases and 1 base respectively, with 11 bases between them. CDR3 coding DNA: TGCAGCGTTGTCGACCGGGATTCCTACGAGCAGTACTTC. Translation: CSVVDRDSYEQYF.

This clonotype was observed a handful of times. The chain joins TRBV6-5 to TRBJ2-1; 11 bases align to TRBD1. In germline, CDR1 is MNHEY, CDR2 SVGAGI. The CDR3 length is 15 residues. V was pared by 6 bases and J by 4 bases, with 5 bases of the junction left unmatched. CDR3 DNA: TGTGCCAGCAGCCAGGGACAGGGGGTTTACAATGAGCAGTTCTTC. Translation gives CASSQGQGVYNEQFF.

V is TRBV29-1 and J is TRBJ2-1, with D perhaps TRBD1 (5 bases). V shed 3 bases and J shed 4 bases, with 16 bases lying between them. The germline CDR1 and CDR2 sequences are SQVTM and ANQGSEA. This CDR3 is built from 15 residues. The CDR3 DNA reads TGCAGCGTTGATGGGGCCCGAAGTGGGTACAATGAGCAGTTCTTC. Its translation: CSVDGARSGYNEQFF.

Only a few counts were recorded for this clonotype. This sequence joins TRBV24-1 and TRBJ2-3, with a weak D call TRBD1 (6 bases). The V and J ends lost 8 bases and 2 bases respectively, with 10 bases between them. The CDR3 spans 13 residues. Per germline, CDR1 KGHDR and CDR2 SFDVKD. This chain's CDR3 is CATNGQSTDTQYF. DNA for the CDR3: TGTGCCACCAACGGACAGTCCACAGATACGCAGTATTTT.

The CDR3 DNA reads as TGCGCCAGCAGCCCCCGACAGGCCCCCGGGGAGCTGTTTTTT. Encoded protein: CASSPRQAPGELFF. The chain links TRBV4-1 to TRBJ2-2; weak D call: TRBD1 (6 bases). Trimming cost V 4 bases and J 6 bases, with 12 bases left between them. Germline V gene lookup returns CDR1 MGHRA and CDR2 YSYEKL. The CDR3 covers 14 residues.